The clone carrying this T cell receptor (beta chain) is medium-sized by share. Its antigen is undetermined. The data were obtained in a study of spatial heterogeneity in lung cancer. Whole-study findings and limits: Counts of expanded intratumoral alpha and beta TCRs tracked tumor mutation counts.

Described time point: sample taken at primary tumor resection. TCRdb analysed the 5' RACE reads with MiXCR anew, one entry per CDR3 protein. The sample has 9,500 to 11,000 distinct CDR3 sequences, 10% to 15% seen once. The V end was cut by 6 bases, the J end by 2 bases, with 13 bases between. CDR1 and CDR2 (germline): MNHEY, SVGAGI. This CDR3 region has 14 residues. This clonotype was sampled from a male donor with early-stage non-small cell lung cancer. V usage is TRBV6-5 and J usage is TRBJ2-5; a weak D match, TRBD1 (7 bases). The input for sequencing was lung tumor tissue, taken at surgery. CDR3 nucleotide sequence: TGTGCCAGCAGCGCGGGGACAGAGCAAGAGACCCAGTACTTC. It encodes CASSAGTEQETQYF.